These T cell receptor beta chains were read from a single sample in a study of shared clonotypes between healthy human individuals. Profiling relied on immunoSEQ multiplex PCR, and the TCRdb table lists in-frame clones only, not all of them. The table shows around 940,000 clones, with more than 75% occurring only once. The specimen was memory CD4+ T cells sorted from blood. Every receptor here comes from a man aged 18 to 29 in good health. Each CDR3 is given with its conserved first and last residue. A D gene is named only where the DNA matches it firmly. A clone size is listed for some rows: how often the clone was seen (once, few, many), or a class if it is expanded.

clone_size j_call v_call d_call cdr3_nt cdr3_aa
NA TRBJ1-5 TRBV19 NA TGTGCCAGTAGTATAGGAGGAGACCAGCCCCAGCATTTT CASSIGGDQPQHF
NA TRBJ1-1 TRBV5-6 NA TGTGCCAGCAGCTTGGAGCCACTTTTGACTGAAGCTTTCTTT CASSLEPLLTEAFF
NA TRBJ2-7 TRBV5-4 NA TGTGCCAGCAGCTTGGAGGCCCTACCCTCGGCCTCCTACGAGCAGTACTTC CASSLEALPSASYEQYF
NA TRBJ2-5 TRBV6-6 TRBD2 TGTGCCAGCAGTTACTCCCTAGCGGGGGGAGGCGAGACCCAGTACTTC CASSYSLAGGGETQYF
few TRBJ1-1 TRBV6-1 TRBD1 TGTGCCAGCAGTGAATTTAGAGACAGGGGGTACAGGTACACTGAAGCTTTCTTT CASSEFRDRGYRYTEAFF
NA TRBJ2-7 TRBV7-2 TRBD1 TGTGCCAGCAGCAACCGGGACAGGACGTCCGAGCAGTACTTC CASSNRDRTSEQYF
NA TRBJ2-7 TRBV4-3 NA TGCGCCAGCAGCCAAATCGGGAGTGTGGGGTCCTACGAGCAGTACTTC CASSQIGSVGSYEQYF
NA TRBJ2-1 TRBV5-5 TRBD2 TGTGCCAGCAGCTTGACTAGCGGGAGTAGGGGTGAGCAGTTCTTC CASSLTSGSRGEQFF
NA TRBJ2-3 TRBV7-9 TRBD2 TGTGCCAGCAGCTGGGGCGGGAGCCCAGATACGCAGTATTTT CASSWGGSPDTQYF
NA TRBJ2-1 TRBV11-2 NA TGTGCCAGCAGCTTAGACAGGTTGCTTGAGCAGTTCTTC CASSLDRLLEQFF
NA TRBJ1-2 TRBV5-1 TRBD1 TGCGCCAGCAGCTTGGAGGGACAGGGCAGTTATGGCTACACCTTC CASSLEGQGSYGYTF
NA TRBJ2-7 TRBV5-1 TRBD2 TGCGCCAGCAGCTTGAACGGGAGGGCCGGCCCCAGTGGGGAAGAGCAGTACTTC CASSLNGRAGPSGEEQYF